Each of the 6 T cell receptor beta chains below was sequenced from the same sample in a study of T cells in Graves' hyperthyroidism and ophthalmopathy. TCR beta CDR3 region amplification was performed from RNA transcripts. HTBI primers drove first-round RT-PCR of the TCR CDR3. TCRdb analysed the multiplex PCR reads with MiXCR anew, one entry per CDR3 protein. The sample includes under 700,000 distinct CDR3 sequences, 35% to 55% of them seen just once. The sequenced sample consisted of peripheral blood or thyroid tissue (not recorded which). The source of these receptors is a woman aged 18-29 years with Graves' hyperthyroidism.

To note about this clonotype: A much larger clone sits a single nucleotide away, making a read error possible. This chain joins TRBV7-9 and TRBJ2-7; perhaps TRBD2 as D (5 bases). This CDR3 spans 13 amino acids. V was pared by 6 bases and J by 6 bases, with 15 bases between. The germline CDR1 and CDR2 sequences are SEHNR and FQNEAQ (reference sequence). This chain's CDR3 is CASSQGRTFEQYF. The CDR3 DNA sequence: TGTGCCAGCAGTCAAGGACGGACTTTCGAGCAGTACTTC.

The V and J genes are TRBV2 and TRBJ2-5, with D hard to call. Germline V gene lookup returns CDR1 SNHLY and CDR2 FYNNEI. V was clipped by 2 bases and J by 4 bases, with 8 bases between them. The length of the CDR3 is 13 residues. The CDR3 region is CASSETSAETQYF. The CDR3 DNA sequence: TGTGCCAGCAGTGAAACATCTGCAGAGACCCAGTACTTC.

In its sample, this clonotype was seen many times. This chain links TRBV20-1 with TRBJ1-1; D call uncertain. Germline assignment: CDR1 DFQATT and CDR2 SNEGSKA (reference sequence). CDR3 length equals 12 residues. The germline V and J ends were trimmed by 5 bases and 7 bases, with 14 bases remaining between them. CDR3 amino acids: CSARRPGREAFF. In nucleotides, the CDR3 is TGCAGTGCTCGAAGACCCGGACGTGAAGCTTTCTTT.

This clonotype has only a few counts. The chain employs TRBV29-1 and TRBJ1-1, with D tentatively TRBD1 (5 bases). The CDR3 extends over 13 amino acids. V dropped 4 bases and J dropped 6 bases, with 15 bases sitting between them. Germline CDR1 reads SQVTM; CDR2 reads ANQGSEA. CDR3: CSVVRAGSPEAFF. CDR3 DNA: TGCAGCGTTGTCCGGGCAGGGAGTCCTGAAGCTTTCTTT.

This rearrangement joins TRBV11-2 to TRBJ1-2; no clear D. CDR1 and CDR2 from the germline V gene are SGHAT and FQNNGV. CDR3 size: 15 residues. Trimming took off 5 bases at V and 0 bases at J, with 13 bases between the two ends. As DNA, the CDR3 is TGTGCCAGCAGCCCGATGGGGAGAGCTAACTATGGCTACACCTTC. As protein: CASSPMGRANYGYTF.

The DNA for the CDR3 is TGTGCCAGCAGCTTAAATCCCGCAGGGGAGACCCAGTACTTC. This translates into CASSLNPAGETQYF. V gene TRBV7-9 combines with J gene TRBJ2-5; a weak D match, TRBD1 (5 bases). The CDR3 runs to 14 residues. Germline V gene data show CDR1 as SEHNR and CDR2 as FQNEAQ (reference sequence). The V end lost 2 bases, the J end lost 5 bases, and 12 bases lay between the germline ends.